The TCR beta chain under discussion was sequenced for a study of cytomegalovirus exposure and HLA in healthy donors. Across the whole study: Earlier, about 179 million T cells were analyzed, and 117 million unique TCR beta sequences were found among them.

Healthy bone marrow donors formed the donor group. This PCR relied on a set of 60 Vbeta primers and 13 Jbeta primers. Profiling relied on immunoSEQ multiplex PCR, and the TCRdb table lists in-frame clones only, not all of them. This sample has around 150,000 clones, with roughly 65% found just once. CDR1 is MNHNS, CDR2 SASEGT, per germline. The CDR3 is 14 amino acids. The J segment lost 11 bases and the V segment lost 11 bases, leaving 19 bases of the junction unmatched. Note on this clone: What it binds is unknown.

Study-level results: At a 0.05 false discovery rate, a later analysis found over 15,000 TCR beta sequences to be associated with HLA alleles.

The clonotype originates from a man aged 55-75 years in good health and CMV-seronegative. This chain connects TRBV6-1 to TRBJ2-5; 8 bases are shared with TRBD2. Sequenced sample: PBMCs. This chain's CDR3 is CAGSRGGPALEQYF. In DNA form, the CDR3 reads TGTGCCGGTTCTCGGGGGGGACCCGCTCTTGAGCAGTACTTC.